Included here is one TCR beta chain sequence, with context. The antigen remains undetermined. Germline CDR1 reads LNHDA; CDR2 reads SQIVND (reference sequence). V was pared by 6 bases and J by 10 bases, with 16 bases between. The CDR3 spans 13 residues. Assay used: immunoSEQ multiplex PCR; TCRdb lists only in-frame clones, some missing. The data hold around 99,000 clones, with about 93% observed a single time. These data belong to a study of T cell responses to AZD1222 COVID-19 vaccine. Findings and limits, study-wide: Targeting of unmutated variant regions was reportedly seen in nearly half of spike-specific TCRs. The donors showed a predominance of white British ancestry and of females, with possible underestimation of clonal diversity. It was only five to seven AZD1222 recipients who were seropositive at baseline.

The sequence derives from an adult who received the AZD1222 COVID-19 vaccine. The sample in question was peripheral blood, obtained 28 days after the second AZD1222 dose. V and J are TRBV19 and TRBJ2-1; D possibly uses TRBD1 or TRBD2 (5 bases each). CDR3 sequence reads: CASSLRGPGEQFF. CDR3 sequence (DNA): TGTGCCAGTAGCCTCCGGGGCCCGGGGGAGCAGTTCTTC.